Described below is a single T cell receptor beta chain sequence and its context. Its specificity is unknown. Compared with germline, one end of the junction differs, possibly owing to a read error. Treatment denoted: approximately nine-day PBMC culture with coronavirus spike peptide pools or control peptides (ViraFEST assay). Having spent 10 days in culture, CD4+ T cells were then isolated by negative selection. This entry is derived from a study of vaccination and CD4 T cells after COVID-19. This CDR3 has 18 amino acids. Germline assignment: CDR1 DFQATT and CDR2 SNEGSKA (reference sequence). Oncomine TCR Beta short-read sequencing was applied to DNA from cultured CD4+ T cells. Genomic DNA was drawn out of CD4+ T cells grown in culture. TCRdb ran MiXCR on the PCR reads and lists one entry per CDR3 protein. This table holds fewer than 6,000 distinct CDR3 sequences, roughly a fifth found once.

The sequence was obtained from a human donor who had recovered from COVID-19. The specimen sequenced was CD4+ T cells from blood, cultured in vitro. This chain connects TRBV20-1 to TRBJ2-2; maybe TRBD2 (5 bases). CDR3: CSARPQRPVTANTGEPFF. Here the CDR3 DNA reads TGCAGTGCTAGACCCCAACGGCCAGTCACAGCTAACACCGGGGAGCCGTTTTTT.